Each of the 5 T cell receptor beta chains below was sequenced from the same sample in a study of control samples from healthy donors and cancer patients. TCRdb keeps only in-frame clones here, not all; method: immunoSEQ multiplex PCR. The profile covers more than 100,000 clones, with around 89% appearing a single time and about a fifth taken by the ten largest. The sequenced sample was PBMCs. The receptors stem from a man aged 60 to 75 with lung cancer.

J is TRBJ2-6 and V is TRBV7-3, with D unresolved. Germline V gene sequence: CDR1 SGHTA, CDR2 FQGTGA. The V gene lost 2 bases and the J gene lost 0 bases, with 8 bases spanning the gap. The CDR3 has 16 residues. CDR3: CASSLGIVSGANVLTF. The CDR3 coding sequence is TGTGCCAGCAGCTTAGGAATAGTCTCTGGGGCCAACGTCCTGACTTTC.

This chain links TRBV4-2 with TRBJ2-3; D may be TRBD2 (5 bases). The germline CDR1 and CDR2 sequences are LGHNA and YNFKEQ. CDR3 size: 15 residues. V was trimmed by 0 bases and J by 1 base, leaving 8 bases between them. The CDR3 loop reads CASSQDVGGTDTQYF. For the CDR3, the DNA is TGTGCCAGCAGCCAAGACGTCGGGGGCACAGATACGCAGTATTTT.

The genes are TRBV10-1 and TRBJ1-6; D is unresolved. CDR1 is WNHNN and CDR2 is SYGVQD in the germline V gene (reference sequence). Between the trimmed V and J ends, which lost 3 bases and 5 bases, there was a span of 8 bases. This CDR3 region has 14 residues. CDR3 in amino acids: CASSERGNNSPLHF. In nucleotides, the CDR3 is TGCGCCAGCAGTGAAAGAGGGAATAATTCACCCCTCCACTTT.

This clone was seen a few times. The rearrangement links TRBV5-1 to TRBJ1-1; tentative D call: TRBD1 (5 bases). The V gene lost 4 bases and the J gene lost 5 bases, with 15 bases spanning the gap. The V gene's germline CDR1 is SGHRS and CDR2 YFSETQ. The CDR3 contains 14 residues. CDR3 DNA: TGCGCCAGCAGCCCCCGGGGGATAAGGACTGAAGCTTTCTTT. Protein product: CASSPRGIRTEAFF. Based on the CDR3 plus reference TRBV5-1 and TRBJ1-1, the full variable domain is KAGVTQTPRYLIKTRGQQVTLSCSPISGHRSVSWYQQTPGQGLQFLFEYFSETQRNKGNFPGRFSGRQFSNSRSEMNVSTLELGDSALYLCASSPRGIRTEAFFGQGTRLTVV.

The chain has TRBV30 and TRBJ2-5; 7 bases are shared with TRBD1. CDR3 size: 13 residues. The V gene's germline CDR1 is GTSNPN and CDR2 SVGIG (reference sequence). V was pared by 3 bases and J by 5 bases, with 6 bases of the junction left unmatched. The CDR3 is CAWRRGGWETQYF. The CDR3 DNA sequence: TGTGCCTGGAGACGAGGGGGCTGGGAGACCCAGTACTTC.